This T cell receptor beta chain was recovered during a study of radiation and T cells in renal cell carcinoma. For this clone: No antigen is known for it.

Whole-study findings and limits: Pretreatment tumor biopsies were lacking, so baseline clonotypes are unknown.

Noted time point: blood 4 weeks post-SBRT, at nephrectomy. Treatment meaning: 15 Gy SBRT to primary tumor, nephrectomy 4 weeks later. Nephrectomy followed 15 Gy stereotactic body radiation by 4 weeks. This renal cell carcinoma was of the clear cell type. The CDR3 has 13 residues. The V end was cut by 4 bases, the J end by 8 bases, with 11 bases between. Germline CDR1 and CDR2: SGHDN and FVKESK. The method was immunoSEQ multiplex PCR; TCRdb's version includes in-frame clones alone and lacks a portion of them. The table shows roughly 100,000 clones, with 65% to 90% occurring only once. The sample here was blood, taken from a patient whose treatment included radiotherapy and nephrectomy. The TCR originated in a man between 60 and 70 years old with renal cell carcinoma. The V and J genes are TRBV14 and TRBJ1-4; D is ambiguous. The CDR3 coding sequence is TGTGCCAGCAGCCTGGGTCTTGGGGAAAAACTGTTTTTT. It specifies CASSLGLGEKLFF.